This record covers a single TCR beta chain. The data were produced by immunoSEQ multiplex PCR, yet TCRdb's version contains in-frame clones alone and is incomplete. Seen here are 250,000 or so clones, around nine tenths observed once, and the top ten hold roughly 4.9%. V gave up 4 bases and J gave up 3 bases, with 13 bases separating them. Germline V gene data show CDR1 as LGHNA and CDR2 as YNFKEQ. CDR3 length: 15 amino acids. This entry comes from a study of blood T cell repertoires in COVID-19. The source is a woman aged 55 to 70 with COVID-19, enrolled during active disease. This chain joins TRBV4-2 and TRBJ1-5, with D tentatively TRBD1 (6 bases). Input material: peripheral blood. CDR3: CASSPRQVSNQPQHF. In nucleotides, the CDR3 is TGTGCCAGCAGCCCTCGACAGGTATCCAATCAGCCCCAGCATTTT.